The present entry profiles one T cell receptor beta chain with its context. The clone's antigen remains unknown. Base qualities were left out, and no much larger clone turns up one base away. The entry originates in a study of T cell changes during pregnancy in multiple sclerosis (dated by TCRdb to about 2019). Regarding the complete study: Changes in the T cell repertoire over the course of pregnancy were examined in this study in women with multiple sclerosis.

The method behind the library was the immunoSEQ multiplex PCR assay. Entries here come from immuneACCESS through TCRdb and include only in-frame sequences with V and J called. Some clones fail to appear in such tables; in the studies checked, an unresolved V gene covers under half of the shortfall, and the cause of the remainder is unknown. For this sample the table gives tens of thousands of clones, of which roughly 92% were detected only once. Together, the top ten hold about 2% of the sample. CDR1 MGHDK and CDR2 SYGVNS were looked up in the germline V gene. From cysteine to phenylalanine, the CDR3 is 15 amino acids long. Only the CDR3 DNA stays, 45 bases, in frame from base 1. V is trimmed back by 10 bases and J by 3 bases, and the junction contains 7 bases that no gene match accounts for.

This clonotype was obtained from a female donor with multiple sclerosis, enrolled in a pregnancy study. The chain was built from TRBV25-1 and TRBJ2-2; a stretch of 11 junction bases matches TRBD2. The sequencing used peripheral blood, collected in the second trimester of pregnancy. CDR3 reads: CAISTSGADTGELFF. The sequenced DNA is TGTGCCATCTCGACTAGCGGGGCCGACACCGGGGAGCTGTTTTTT.